A selection of T cell receptor beta chains follows, all from one sample in a study of T cell responses to AZD1222 COVID-19 vaccine. The data were produced by immunoSEQ multiplex PCR, yet TCRdb's version contains in-frame clones alone and is incomplete. The data hold around 83,000 clones, with around nine tenths observed a single time. Sequenced here: peripheral blood, sampled on day 0 of AZD1222 vaccination. These receptor sequences come from an adult in good health. The CDR3 runs from the conserved cysteine through the conserved F or W. D genes are given only for firm matches. A clone size is listed for some rows: how often the clone was seen (once, few, many), or a class if it is expanded.

v_call: TRBV6-5
j_call: TRBJ2-7
clone_size: NA
d_call: NA
cdr3_aa: CASRLWDVVSYEQYF
cdr3_nt: TGTGCCAGCCGCCTATGGGACGTGGTCTCGTACGAGCAGTACTTC

v_call: TRBV6-1
j_call: TRBJ2-7
clone_size: NA
d_call: TRBD2
cdr3_aa: CASSEAPSGGLYEQYF
cdr3_nt: TGTGCCAGCAGTGAAGCCCCTAGCGGGGGGCTCTACGAGCAGTACTTC

v_call: TRBV27
j_call: TRBJ1-2
clone_size: NA
d_call: NA
cdr3_aa: CASSPLGPPNGYTF
cdr3_nt: TGTGCCAGCAGTCCCCTGGGACCACCGAATGGCTACACCTTC

v_call: TRBV18
j_call: TRBJ2-7
clone_size: NA
d_call: NA
cdr3_aa: CASSPRGGVYEQYF
cdr3_nt: TGTGCCAGCTCACCAAGGGGGGGAGTCTACGAGCAGTACTTC

v_call: TRBV27
j_call: TRBJ1-1
clone_size: once
d_call: TRBD1
cdr3_aa: CASRDRQGTEAFF
cdr3_nt: TGTGCCAGCAGGGACCGACAGGGGACTGAAGCTTTCTTT

v_call: TRBV25-1
j_call: TRBJ2-7
clone_size: NA
d_call: NA
cdr3_aa: CASRGYYEQYF
cdr3_nt: TGTGCCAGCAGAGGGTACTACGAGCAGTACTTC

v_call: TRBV12-3/TRBV12-4
j_call: TRBJ1-1
clone_size: NA
d_call: NA
cdr3_aa: CASNKWNTEAFF
cdr3_nt: TGTGCCAGCAATAAATGGAACACTGAAGCTTTCTTT

v_call: TRBV28
j_call: TRBJ1-6
clone_size: NA
d_call: NA
cdr3_aa: CATAFQGNSPLHF
cdr3_nt: TGTGCCACCGCGTTCCAGGGGAATTCACCCCTCCACTTT

v_call: TRBV2
j_call: TRBJ1-1
clone_size: once
d_call: NA
cdr3_aa: CASSDDRSFTEAFF
cdr3_nt: TGTGCCAGCAGTGACGACAGATCTTTCACTGAAGCTTTCTTT

v_call: TRBV24-1
j_call: TRBJ1-2
clone_size: NA
d_call: NA
cdr3_aa: CATSDPGRNYGYTF
cdr3_nt: TGTGCCACCAGTGACCCGGGACGGAACTATGGCTACACCTTC

v_call: TRBV5-5
j_call: TRBJ2-5
clone_size: few
d_call: TRBD2
cdr3_aa: CASSFSGRRAQQETQYF
cdr3_nt: TGTGCCAGCAGCTTTAGCGGGAGACGGGCGCAACAAGAGACCCAGTACTTC

v_call: TRBV28
j_call: TRBJ1-3
clone_size: NA
d_call: NA
cdr3_aa: CASSLNNGNTIYF
cdr3_nt: TGTGCCAGCAGTTTAAACAACGGAAACACCATATATTTT

v_call: TRBV28
j_call: TRBJ1-4
clone_size: once
d_call: TRBD1
cdr3_aa: CASSPQGALNEKLFF
cdr3_nt: TGTGCCAGCAGTCCCCAGGGGGCCCTGAATGAAAAACTGTTTTTT

v_call: TRBV4-2
j_call: TRBJ1-5
clone_size: NA
d_call: TRBD1
cdr3_aa: CASSPDRGRQPQHF
cdr3_nt: TGTGCCAGCAGCCCCGACAGGGGGAGACAGCCCCAGCATTTT

v_call: TRBV6-6
j_call: TRBJ1-1
clone_size: NA
d_call: TRBD1
cdr3_aa: CASSYGQGGEAFF
cdr3_nt: TGTGCCAGCAGTTACGGACAGGGCGGTGAAGCTTTCTTT

v_call: TRBV6-5
j_call: TRBJ2-7
clone_size: NA
d_call: NA
cdr3_aa: CASSSRFGVNEQYF
cdr3_nt: TGTGCCAGCAGTTCACGCTTCGGGGTCAACGAGCAGTACTTC

v_call: TRBV18
j_call: TRBJ1-2
clone_size: once
d_call: NA
cdr3_aa: CASSTYTSDVYGYTF
cdr3_nt: TGTGCCAGCTCAACCTATACCTCGGATGTCTATGGCTACACCTTC

v_call: TRBV11-2
j_call: TRBJ2-1
clone_size: NA
d_call: TRBD2
cdr3_aa: CASSLWLAGGREQFF
cdr3_nt: TGTGCCAGCAGCTTATGGCTAGCGGGGGGGCGGGAGCAGTTCTTC

v_call: TRBV20-1
j_call: TRBJ2-2
clone_size: once
d_call: TRBD1
cdr3_aa: CSASRTGNTGELFF
cdr3_nt: TGCAGTGCTAGTCGGACAGGGAACACCGGGGAGCTGTTTTTT

v_call: TRBV9
j_call: TRBJ2-7
clone_size: NA
d_call: NA
cdr3_aa: CASSVVVGAGVEQYF
cdr3_nt: TGTGCCAGCAGCGTAGTCGTGGGGGCTGGGGTCGAGCAGTACTTC

v_call: TRBV2
j_call: TRBJ1-2
clone_size: NA
d_call: NA
cdr3_aa: CASRTQRYRAGYTF
cdr3_nt: TGTGCCAGCAGGACGCAGCGTTACAGGGCGGGCTACACCTTC

v_call: TRBV3-1/TRBV3-2
j_call: TRBJ2-7
clone_size: once
d_call: NA
cdr3_aa: CASSVQALGYEQYF
cdr3_nt: TGTGCCAGCAGCGTACAGGCCTTGGGCTACGAGCAGTACTTC

v_call: TRBV11-2
j_call: TRBJ1-6
clone_size: NA
d_call: NA
cdr3_aa: CASSLDPGLSPLHF
cdr3_nt: TGTGCCAGCAGCTTAGATCCTGGTCTTTCACCCCTCCACTTT

v_call: TRBV15
j_call: TRBJ1-4
clone_size: NA
d_call: NA
cdr3_aa: CATSRVAVDLGEKLFF
cdr3_nt: TGTGCCACCAGCAGAGTCGCGGTGGACCTTGGGGAAAAACTGTTTTTT

v_call: TRBV7-2
j_call: TRBJ1-5
clone_size: NA
d_call: NA
cdr3_aa: CASSWGNQPQHF
cdr3_nt: TGTGCCAGCAGCTGGGGCAATCAGCCCCAGCATTTT

v_call: TRBV5-5
j_call: TRBJ2-3
clone_size: NA
d_call: NA
cdr3_aa: CASSLQPPDTQYF
cdr3_nt: TGTGCCAGCAGCTTGCAGCCCCCCGATACGCAGTATTTT

v_call: TRBV5-6
j_call: TRBJ1-2
clone_size: NA
d_call: TRBD1
cdr3_aa: CASSRTGGYGYTF
cdr3_nt: TGTGCCAGCAGCCGGACAGGGGGATATGGCTACACCTTC

v_call: TRBV4-2
j_call: TRBJ1-6
clone_size: NA
d_call: NA
cdr3_aa: CASSQAEGEGSPLHF
cdr3_nt: TGTGCCAGCAGCCAAGCGGAGGGGGAGGGTTCACCCCTCCACTTT

v_call: TRBV4-3
j_call: TRBJ1-1
clone_size: NA
d_call: NA
cdr3_aa: CASSQEPGETEAFF
cdr3_nt: TGCGCCAGCAGCCAAGAACCCGGGGAAACTGAAGCTTTCTTT

v_call: TRBV12-3/TRBV12-4
j_call: TRBJ1-6
clone_size: NA
d_call: NA
cdr3_aa: CASRTNYNSPLHF
cdr3_nt: TGTGCCAGCAGAACTAACTATAATTCACCCCTCCACTTT

v_call: TRBV7-9
j_call: TRBJ2-3
clone_size: NA
d_call: NA
cdr3_aa: CASSPRGPDTQYF
cdr3_nt: TGTGCCAGCAGCCCACGGGGCCCAGATACGCAGTATTTT

v_call: TRBV19
j_call: TRBJ1-4
clone_size: NA
d_call: NA
cdr3_aa: CASSDSATNEKLFF
cdr3_nt: TGTGCCAGTAGTGACAGTGCAACTAATGAAAAACTGTTTTTT

v_call: TRBV2
j_call: TRBJ2-4
clone_size: few
d_call: NA
cdr3_aa: CASSQAAIAKNIQYF
cdr3_nt: TGTGCCAGCAGCCAAGCGGCCATAGCCAAAAACATTCAGTACTTC

v_call: TRBV9
j_call: TRBJ2-5
clone_size: NA
d_call: NA
cdr3_aa: CASSGGPQGTRETQYF
cdr3_nt: TGTGCCAGCAGCGGCGGGCCCCAGGGAACGAGGGAGACCCAGTACTTC

v_call: TRBV25-1
j_call: TRBJ2-5
clone_size: NA
d_call: NA
cdr3_aa: CASSHSNRETQYF
cdr3_nt: TGTGCCAGCAGTCATTCAAATAGGGAGACCCAGTACTTC

v_call: TRBV19
j_call: TRBJ2-7
clone_size: once
d_call: TRBD1
cdr3_aa: CASSDRVYDEQYF
cdr3_nt: TGTGCCAGTAGTGACAGGGTATATGACGAGCAGTACTTC

v_call: TRBV28
j_call: TRBJ1-5
clone_size: NA
d_call: NA
cdr3_aa: CASTSQGGGVQPQHF
cdr3_nt: TGTGCCAGCACCTCTCAGGGAGGGGGAGTCCAGCCCCAGCATTTT

v_call: TRBV7-8
j_call: TRBJ2-7
clone_size: NA
d_call: NA
cdr3_aa: CASSLEDNSYEQYF
cdr3_nt: TGTGCCAGCAGCTTAGAGGACAACTCCTACGAGCAGTACTTC

v_call: TRBV7-2
j_call: TRBJ2-7
clone_size: NA
d_call: NA
cdr3_aa: CASSFAGTSQYEQYF
cdr3_nt: TGTGCCAGCAGTTTTGCCGGGACATCACAGTACGAGCAGTACTTC

v_call: TRBV4-2
j_call: TRBJ2-6
clone_size: NA
d_call: NA
cdr3_aa: CASSPQEGVAGANVLTF
cdr3_nt: TGTGCCAGCAGCCCCCAGGAAGGGGTCGCGGGGGCCAACGTCCTGACTTTC

v_call: TRBV15
j_call: TRBJ1-5
clone_size: NA
d_call: NA
cdr3_aa: CATSRDVQTLGNQPQHF
cdr3_nt: TGTGCCACCAGCAGAGATGTTCAGACTTTAGGCAATCAGCCCCAGCATTTT

v_call: TRBV6-2/TRBV6-3
j_call: TRBJ1-5
clone_size: NA
d_call: NA
cdr3_aa: CASSRPTDFNQPQHF
cdr3_nt: TGTGCCAGCAGCCGGCCGACTGACTTCAATCAGCCCCAGCATTTT

v_call: TRBV24-1
j_call: TRBJ2-3
clone_size: NA
d_call: NA
cdr3_aa: CATSARDHTDTQYF
cdr3_nt: TGTGCCACCAGCGCCCGGGACCACACAGATACGCAGTATTTT

v_call: TRBV6-5
j_call: TRBJ2-1
clone_size: NA
d_call: NA
cdr3_aa: CATARGPLDEQFF
cdr3_nt: TGTGCCACCGCCCGCGGGCCTTTGGATGAGCAGTTCTTC

v_call: TRBV4-2
j_call: TRBJ2-1
clone_size: NA
d_call: TRBD2
cdr3_aa: CASSQDGLADYNEQFF
cdr3_nt: TGTGCCAGCAGCCAAGATGGCCTAGCGGACTACAATGAGCAGTTCTTC

v_call: TRBV28
j_call: TRBJ2-2
clone_size: NA
d_call: TRBD2
cdr3_aa: CASSSPHIAGGGFGELFF
cdr3_nt: TGTGCCAGCAGTTCCCCCCATATAGCGGGAGGAGGTTTTGGGGAGCTGTTTTTT

v_call: TRBV10-3
j_call: TRBJ1-6
clone_size: NA
d_call: NA
cdr3_aa: CAISESGANTGNSPLHF
cdr3_nt: TGTGCCATCAGTGAGTCGGGTGCAAACACAGGCAATTCACCCCTCCACTTT

v_call: TRBV19
j_call: TRBJ2-5
clone_size: NA
d_call: NA
cdr3_aa: CASSIRGPGQETQYF
cdr3_nt: TGTGCCAGTAGTATCCGGGGACCAGGACAAGAGACCCAGTACTTC

v_call: TRBV3-1/TRBV3-2
j_call: TRBJ1-6
clone_size: NA
d_call: NA
cdr3_aa: CASSQVRGGDSPLHF
cdr3_nt: TGTGCCAGCAGCCAAGTCAGGGGAGGAGATTCACCCCTCCACTTT

v_call: TRBV7-8
j_call: TRBJ1-5
clone_size: NA
d_call: NA
cdr3_aa: CASSPSLNQPQHF
cdr3_nt: TGTGCCAGCAGCCCCTCCCTTAATCAGCCCCAGCATTTT

v_call: TRBV15
j_call: TRBJ1-5
clone_size: few
d_call: TRBD1
cdr3_aa: CATSRGDRVGQPQHF
cdr3_nt: TGTGCCACCAGCAGAGGCGACAGGGTTGGACAGCCCCAGCATTTT

v_call: TRBV7-2
j_call: TRBJ1-1
clone_size: once
d_call: NA
cdr3_aa: CASMEQPNTEAFF
cdr3_nt: TGTGCCAGCATGGAACAGCCTAACACTGAAGCTTTCTTT

v_call: TRBV6-5
j_call: TRBJ2-1
clone_size: NA
d_call: TRBD2
cdr3_aa: CASSYGLAGVEQFF
cdr3_nt: TGTGCCAGCAGTTACGGACTAGCGGGAGTTGAGCAGTTCTTC

v_call: TRBV14
j_call: TRBJ1-2
clone_size: NA
d_call: NA
cdr3_aa: CASSQWGGSRDYGYTF
cdr3_nt: TGTGCCAGCAGCCAATGGGGCGGCTCCCGAGACTATGGCTACACCTTC

v_call: TRBV11-3
j_call: TRBJ2-1
clone_size: NA
d_call: NA
cdr3_aa: CASSATEINEQFF
cdr3_nt: TGTGCCAGCAGTGCTACAGAGATCAATGAGCAGTTCTTC

v_call: TRBV27
j_call: TRBJ2-7
clone_size: NA
d_call: TRBD2
cdr3_aa: CASSSRLAAARGYEQYF
cdr3_nt: TGTGCCAGCAGTTCTCGGCTAGCGGCCGCAAGGGGTTACGAGCAGTACTTC

v_call: TRBV7-8
j_call: TRBJ1-1
clone_size: NA
d_call: NA
cdr3_aa: CASSLGGTQYKAFF
cdr3_nt: TGTGCCAGCAGCTTAGGGGGGACGCAATATAAAGCTTTCTTT

v_call: TRBV5-1
j_call: TRBJ2-7
clone_size: NA
d_call: TRBD2
cdr3_aa: CASRRTSGRASYEQYF
cdr3_nt: TGCGCCAGCAGAAGGACTAGCGGGAGGGCCTCCTACGAGCAGTACTTC

v_call: TRBV28
j_call: TRBJ2-5
clone_size: NA
d_call: NA
cdr3_aa: CASKQGQETQYF
cdr3_nt: TGTGCCAGCAAGCAGGGTCAAGAGACCCAGTACTTC